This T cell receptor (beta chain) was sequenced for a study of graft-versus-host responses after intestinal transplantation. Overall study results and limits: GvH clones detected in recipient marrow included some appearing first in ileum or blood.

Each mixed lymphocyte reaction held some 200,000 CFSE-labeled responders and some 200,000 irradiated violet-dye-labeled stimulators. A sort after the reaction isolated proliferating CFSE-low CD3+CD4+ and CD3+CD8+ responders. This table comes from immunoSEQ multiplex PCR, and its TCRdb copy is limited to in-frame clones, with some not included. The sample records about 10,000 clones, more than 25% being singletons. This specimen was alloreactive CD8+ T cells from a mixed lymphocyte reaction culture, taken before intestinal transplant. Described subset: CFSE-low proliferating T cells sorted from roughly six-day pre-transplant mixed lymphocyte reaction (GvH or HvG direction). This receptor was identified in a human patient who received an intestinal transplant.

The CDR3 DNA is TGCGCCAGCAGCCCGACAGCGATGAACACTGAAGCTTTCTTT. Amino acids: CASSPTAMNTEAFF. V is TRBV4-1 and J is TRBJ1-1; D is possibly TRBD1 (5 bases). This CDR3 comprises 14 residues. Trimming pared 4 bases from V and 0 bases from J, leaving 9 bases between. Germline CDR1 and CDR2: MGHRA and YSYEKL.